The clone carrying this T cell receptor (beta chain) was detected only a few times. Its specificity is not known. Germline V gene sequence: CDR1 MGHDK, CDR2 SYGVNS. With 0 bases removed from V and 6 bases from J, the gap between germline ends came to 14 bases. This CDR3 spans 15 amino acids. The data are from a study of T-cell memory formation after mild COVID-19. Broader study findings: Pre-infection memory already had some responding clones, implying cross-reactive memory joined. Those CD4+ clones that contracted were mainly in CM and EM (CD8+ ones in EMRA). Clones contracting over day 15 to 85 were CD4/CD8 balanced, with later expanders leaning CD4+.

It was 5'RACE with constant-segment primers that produced the TCR alpha and TCR beta cDNA libraries, which carried sample barcodes and UMIs. In TCRdb, the 5' RACE reads were re-called with MiXCR into one record per CDR3 protein. The table includes 90,000 to 130,000 distinct CDR3 sequences, over 15% detected once. Sequenced input: PBMCs or a T cell subset sorted from them (not recorded which). This clonotype was obtained from a man aged 18 to 30 who had mild COVID-19 (a few samples of this study predate the infection). Cell type and time point are not known. This rearrangement joins TRBV25-1 to TRBJ1-1; D is possibly TRBD1 (5 bases). In DNA, the CDR3 is TGTGCCAGCAGTGAATACTTGGGCCGGGGGGCTGAAGCTTTCTTT. Translated: CASSEYLGRGAEAFF.